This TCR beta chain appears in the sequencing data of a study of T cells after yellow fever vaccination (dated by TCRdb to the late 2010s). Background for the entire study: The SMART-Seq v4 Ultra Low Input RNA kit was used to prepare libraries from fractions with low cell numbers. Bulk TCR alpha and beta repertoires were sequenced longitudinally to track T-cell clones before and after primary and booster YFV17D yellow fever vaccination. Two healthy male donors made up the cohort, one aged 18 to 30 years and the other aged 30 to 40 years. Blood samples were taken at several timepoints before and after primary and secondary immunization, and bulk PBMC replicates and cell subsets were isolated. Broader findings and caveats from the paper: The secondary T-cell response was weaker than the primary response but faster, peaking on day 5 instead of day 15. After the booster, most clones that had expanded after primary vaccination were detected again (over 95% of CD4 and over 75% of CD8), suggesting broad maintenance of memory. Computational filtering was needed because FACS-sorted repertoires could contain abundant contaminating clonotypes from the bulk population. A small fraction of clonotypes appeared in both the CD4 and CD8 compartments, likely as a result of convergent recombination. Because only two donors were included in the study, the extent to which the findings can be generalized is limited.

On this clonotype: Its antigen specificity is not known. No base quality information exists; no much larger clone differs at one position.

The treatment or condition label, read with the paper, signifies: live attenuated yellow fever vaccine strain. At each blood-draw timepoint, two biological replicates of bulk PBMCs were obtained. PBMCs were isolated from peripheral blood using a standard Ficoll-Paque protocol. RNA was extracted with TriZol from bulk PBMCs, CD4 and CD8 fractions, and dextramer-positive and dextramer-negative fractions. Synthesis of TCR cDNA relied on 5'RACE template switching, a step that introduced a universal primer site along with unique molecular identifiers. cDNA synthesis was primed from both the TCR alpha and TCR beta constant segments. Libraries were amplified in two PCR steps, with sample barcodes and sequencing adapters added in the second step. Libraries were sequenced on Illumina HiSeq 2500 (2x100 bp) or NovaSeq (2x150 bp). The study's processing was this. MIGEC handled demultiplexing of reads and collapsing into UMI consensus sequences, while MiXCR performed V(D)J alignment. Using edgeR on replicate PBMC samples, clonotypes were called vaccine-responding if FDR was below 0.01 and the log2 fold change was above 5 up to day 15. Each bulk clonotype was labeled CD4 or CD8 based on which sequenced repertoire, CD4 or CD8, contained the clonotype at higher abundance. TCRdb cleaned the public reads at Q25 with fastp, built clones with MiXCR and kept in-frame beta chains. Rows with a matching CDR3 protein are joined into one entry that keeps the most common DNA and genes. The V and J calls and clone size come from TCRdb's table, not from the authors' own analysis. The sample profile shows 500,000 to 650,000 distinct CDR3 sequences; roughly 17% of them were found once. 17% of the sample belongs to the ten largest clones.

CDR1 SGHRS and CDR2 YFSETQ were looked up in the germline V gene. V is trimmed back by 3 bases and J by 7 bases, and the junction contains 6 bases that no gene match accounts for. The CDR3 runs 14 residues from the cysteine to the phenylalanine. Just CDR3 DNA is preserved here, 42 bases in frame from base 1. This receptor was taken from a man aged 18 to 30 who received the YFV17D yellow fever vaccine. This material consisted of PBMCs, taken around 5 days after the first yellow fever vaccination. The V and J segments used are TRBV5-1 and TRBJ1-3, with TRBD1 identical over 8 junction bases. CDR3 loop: CASSSGQGENTIYF. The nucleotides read TGCGCCAGCAGCTCCGGACAGGGTGAGAACACCATATATTTT. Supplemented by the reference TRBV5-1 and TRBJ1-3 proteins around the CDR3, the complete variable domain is KAGVTQTPRYLIKTRGQQVTLSCSPISGHRSVSWYQQTPGQGLQFLFEYFSETQRNKGNFPGRFSGRQFSNSRSEMNVSTLELGDSALYLCASSSGQGENTIYFGEGSWLTVV.